A single sample gave rise to the 27 T cell receptor beta chains below, sequenced in a study of CD8+CD57+ T cells in acquired aplastic anemia. Investigators profiled TCR beta VDJ and CDR3 from genomic DNA template. TCRdb ran MiXCR on the reads and lists one entry per CDR3 protein. The sample lists about 170,000 distinct CDR3 sequences, around 60% occurring once. Sample: sorted CD4+, CD8+, or CD8+CD57+ T cells (not recorded which) from PBMCs. These receptors were collected from a human donor in good health.

The V call is TRBV10-3, the J call TRBJ1-3, with D unclear. This CDR3 is built from 14 residues. V was clipped by 4 bases and J by 0 bases, with 7 bases between them. Germline CDR1 and CDR2: ENHRY and SYGVKD. The CDR3 nucleotides are TGTGCCATCAGTGCGAGGATCTCTGGAAACACCATATATTTT. It specifies CAISARISGNTIYF.

With respect to this clonotype: This may arise from a read error, as a much more abundant clone is one base away. The chain employs TRBV6-5 and TRBJ1-2; D is uncertain. This CDR3 contains 14 residues. V lost 2 bases and J 4 bases, leaving 11 bases between the germline ends. Germline values: CDR1 MNHEY, CDR2 SVGAGI. CDR3: CASSYVDRGYGYTF. For the CDR3, the DNA is TGTGCCAGCAGTTACGTCGACCGGGGCTATGGCTACACCTTC.

The chain joins TRBV7-2 to TRBJ2-7; D gene ambiguous. CDR1 is SGHTA, CDR2 FQGNSA, per germline. V was pared by 5 bases and J by 2 bases, with 16 bases between. This CDR3 region has 15 residues. CDR3 nucleotide sequence: TGTGCCAGCAGCCCCTTTTTAGGTTCAACCTACGAGCAGTACTTC. Its protein is CASSPFLGSTYEQYF.

This clonotype has just one count. The V and J genes are TRBV4-1 and TRBJ2-7; D could derive from TRBD1 or TRBD2 (7 bases each). CDR1 is MGHRA, CDR2 YSYEKL, per germline. The CDR3 runs 15 residues. Trimming took off 4 bases at V and 4 bases at J, with 17 bases between the two ends. CDR3 loop: CASSRPGTAGYEQYF. The CDR3 DNA follows: TGCGCCAGCAGCCGACCTGGGACAGCGGGATACGAGCAGTACTTC.

The J gene is TRBJ1-3, the V gene TRBV20-1, with D unresolved. V lost 2 bases and J 4 bases, leaving 15 bases between the germline ends. This CDR3 region has 15 residues. The germline V gene has CDR1 DFQATT and CDR2 SNEGSKA (reference sequence). This chain's CDR3 is CSARNTFLGGNTIYF. The CDR3, as DNA: TGCAGTGCTAGAAATACATTCCTGGGAGGAAACACCATATATTTT.

This clonotype was detected ten times or more. The rearrangement links TRBV5-8 to TRBJ1-2; D gene ambiguous. Between the trimmed V and J ends, which lost 0 bases and 1 base, there was a span of 7 bases. This CDR3 is 14 amino acids long. Germline CDR1 is SGHTS and CDR2 is YDEGEE. The CDR3 here is CASSLGTSNYGYTF. For the CDR3, the DNA is TGTGCCAGCAGCTTGGGCACAAGTAACTATGGCTACACCTTC.

This clonotype occurred once. The V gene is TRBV7-8, the J gene TRBJ1-2, with D unclear. Germline CDR1 is SGHVS and CDR2 is FQNEAQ. CDR3 length: 15 amino acids. V lost 5 bases and J lost 4, with 17 bases in between. The DNA for the CDR3 is TGTGCCAGCAGCCGAGAACCCCAGGCTATCTATGGCTACACCTTC. Its protein product is CASSREPQAIYGYTF.

The rearrangement links TRBV29-1 to TRBJ1-4, with D possibly matching TRBD1 (5 bases). The CDR3 extends over 10 amino acids. Between the trimmed V and J ends, which lost 7 bases and 8 bases, there was a span of 8 bases. From germline, CDR1 is SQVTM and CDR2 ANQGSEA. The CDR3 nucleotides are TGCAGCGCCTCAGGGGAAAAACTGTTTTTT. It codes for CSASGEKLFF.

As concerns this clonotype: Being one base from a much bigger clone, this may be a read error. V and J are TRBV9 and TRBJ2-3; D not certain. The CDR3 consists of 15 residues. Trimming removed 2 bases from V and 3 bases from J, with 13 bases in between. Germline V gene lookup returns CDR1 SGDLS and CDR2 YYNGEE. CDR3 sequence reads: CASSVGPAFTDTQYF. In DNA, the CDR3 is TGTGCCAGCAGCGTTGGACCAGCGTTTACAGATACGCAGTATTTT.

V and J are TRBV10-3 and TRBJ2-2, with D possibly being TRBD1 or TRBD2 (5 bases each). With 5 bases removed from V and 2 bases from J, the gap between germline ends came to 9 bases. Germline V gene sequence: CDR1 ENHRY, CDR2 SYGVKD. The CDR3 consists of 14 residues. CDR3 sequence (DNA): TGTGCCATCAGTCGGGACGGTAACACCGGGGAGCTGTTTTTT. Translated: CAISRDGNTGELFF.

The rearrangement links TRBV12-3 or TRBV12-4 to TRBJ2-7; 7 positions agree with TRBD1. V lost 6 bases, J lost 5 bases, and 7 bases stayed unmatched. CDR3 length: 13 residues. The CDR3 reads CASSQGQRNEQYF. CDR3 nucleotide sequence: TGTGCCAGCAGCCAGGGACAGAGGAACGAGCAGTACTTC.

This rearrangement joins TRBV7-9 to TRBJ2-5, with D perhaps TRBD2 (5 bases). V was pared by 2 bases and J by 5 bases, with 12 bases between. This CDR3 contains 14 residues. CDR1 and CDR2 from the germline V gene are SEHNR and FQNEAQ (reference sequence). The CDR3: CASSLTGSGETQYF. DNA for the CDR3: TGTGCCAGCAGCTTAACGGGGTCCGGGGAGACCCAGTACTTC.

The gene calls are TRBV7-2 and TRBJ1-2, with 9 bases lining up with TRBD1. V trimming: 1 base; J trimming: 7 bases; junction bases outside the gene matches: 7. This CDR3 region has 15 residues. Germline lookup yields CDR1 SGHTA and CDR2 FQGNSA. The CDR3 DNA reads TGTGCCAGCAGCTTAGAACCGGGACAGGGTCTTGGCTACACCTTC. Its translation is CASSLEPGQGLGYTF.

In this sample, this clonotype turned up many times. CDR3 residues: CASRGFHSGRGETQYF. DNA for the CDR3: TGTGCCAGCAGAGGATTTCATAGCGGGAGGGGAGAGACCCAGTACTTC. The chain joins TRBV6-1 to TRBJ2-5; 11 bases align to TRBD2. Unmatched junction bases numbered 10, after V lost 6 bases and J lost 4 bases. The CDR3 extends over 16 amino acids. CDR1 is MNHNS, CDR2 SASEGT, per germline.

This clonotype was counted at least ten times. The chain recombines TRBV29-1 with TRBJ2-2, with TRBD1 identical over 7 bases. The CDR3 covers 14 residues. From germline, CDR1 is SQVTM and CDR2 ANQGSEA. The V gene end was trimmed by 6 bases and the J gene end by 0 bases; junction bases not matched to a gene: 4. The CDR3 DNA sequence: TGCAGCGTGAACAGGGGCGCGAACACCGGGGAGCTGTTTTTT. It is translated as CSVNRGANTGELFF.

The V gene is TRBV7-8, the J gene TRBJ1-6, with D perhaps matching TRBD1 (6 bases). This CDR3 contains 14 residues. CDR1 SGHVS and CDR2 FQNEAQ come from the germline V gene. V shed 6 bases and J shed 8 bases, with 14 bases lying between them. The CDR3 sequence is CASRGAPSYSPLHF. CDR3 bases: TGTGCCAGCAGGGGGGCCCCGTCCTATTCACCCCTCCACTTT.

J is TRBJ1-2 and V is TRBV19, with D possibly TRBD1 on 6 matching bases. CDR1 and CDR2 (germline): LNHDA, SQIVND (reference sequence). Deletions cut 7 bases from V and 3 bases from J, with 12 bases between. This CDR3 comprises 13 residues. CDR3 loop: CASKNRDDYGYTF. CDR3 bases: TGTGCCAGTAAGAACAGGGACGACTATGGCTACACCTTC.

This clonotype occurred many times. The chain links TRBV5-1 to TRBJ2-7; D call uncertain. CDR1 and CDR2 (germline): SGHRS, YFSETQ. This CDR3 contains 13 residues. V lost 5 bases and J lost 0, with 9 bases in between. The CDR3 sequence is CASRLDGSYEQYF. The CDR3 DNA follows: TGCGCCAGCAGGCTGGACGGCTCCTACGAGCAGTACTTC.

The CDR3 reads CASSALAENYNEQFF. The CDR3 DNA sequence: TGTGCCAGCAGTGCACTAGCAGAAAACTACAATGAGCAGTTCTTC. The V call is TRBV28, the J call TRBJ2-1; TRBD2 is a possible D gene (6 bases). Germline CDR1 and CDR2: MDHEN and SYDVKM. CDR3 length: 15 amino acids. Trimming took off 5 bases at V and 3 bases at J, with 14 bases between the two ends.

This clonotype was seen just once. The rearrangement uses TRBV20-1 and TRBJ1-5, with TRBD1 matching over 8 bases. The CDR3 totals 14 residues. The V gene end was trimmed by 3 bases and the J gene end by 6 bases; junction bases not matched to a gene: 7. Looked up from germline, CDR1 is DFQATT and CDR2 is SNEGSKA (reference sequence). The CDR3 is CSASRGTGGQPQHF. The CDR3 bases are TGCAGTGCTAGCAGGGGGACAGGAGGTCAGCCCCAGCATTTT.

This clonotype was picked up a small number of times. This chain connects TRBV29-1 to TRBJ2-1; D is ambiguous. Germline V gene data show CDR1 as SQVTM and CDR2 as ANQGSEA. Trimming stripped 0 bases from V and 5 bases from J, with 11 bases between. The length of the CDR3 is 14 residues. The DNA for the CDR3 is TGCAGCGTTGAAGATCCCTTTTGGAACAATGAGCAGTTCTTC. Protein: CSVEDPFWNNEQFF.

This chain links TRBV19 with TRBJ2-5; D might be TRBD1 (5 bases). The CDR3 totals 14 residues. Germline CDR1 reads LNHDA; CDR2 reads SQIVND (reference sequence). Trimming shortened V by 8 bases and J by 4 bases, and 17 bases separated the two germline ends. The DNA for the CDR3 is TGTGCCAGTGGCGACTCATTAAGGGGAGAGACCCAGTACTTC. Its protein is CASGDSLRGETQYF.

The V and J genes are TRBV20-1 and TRBJ2-7; a weak D match, TRBD1 (5 bases). Germline values: CDR1 DFQATT, CDR2 SNEGSKA (reference sequence). V lost 0 bases to trimming and J lost 5 bases, with 14 bases between them. This CDR3 region has 14 residues. Here the CDR3 DNA reads TGCAGTGCTAGAGATGTGGGGCAGATAGACGAGCAGTACTTC. It translates to CSARDVGQIDEQYF.

The rearrangement links TRBV7-9 to TRBJ2-7, with D perhaps TRBD1 or TRBD2 (5 bases each). The assigned J gene may be wrong: the sequence end matches TRBJ2-5 better. The CDR3 sequence is 16 residues long. Per germline, CDR1 SEHNR and CDR2 FQNEAQ (reference sequence). The CDR3 loop is CASSQQDLTYQETQYF. As DNA, the CDR3 is TGTGCCAGCAGCCAACAGGACTTGACGTACCAAGAGACCCAGTACTTC.

The V call is TRBV24-1, the J call TRBJ2-5; 8 bases are shared with TRBD2. J gave up 1 base and V 1 base, and 7 bases lay outside the gene matches. The CDR3 contains 17 residues. Germline CDR1 is KGHDR and CDR2 is SFDVKD. CDR3 amino acids: CATSDLQSGGPQETQYF. For the CDR3, the DNA is TGTGCCACCAGTGATTTACAAAGCGGGGGCCCCCAAGAGACCCAGTACTTC.

This clonotype was picked up many times. V is TRBV7-9 and J is TRBJ2-7; 8 nucleotides agree with TRBD1. Unmatched junction bases numbered 8, after V lost 5 bases and J lost 2 bases. Germline V gene data show CDR1 as SEHNR and CDR2 as FQNEAQ (reference sequence). This CDR3 region has 15 residues. The DNA of the CDR3 is TGTGCCAGCAGCGGCGGGACAGGTAACACCTACGAGCAGTACTTC. The encoded protein is CASSGGTGNTYEQYF.

V gene TRBV7-9 combines with J gene TRBJ2-3, with D possibly matching TRBD1 (6 bases). With 5 bases removed from V and 1 base from J, the gap between germline ends came to 16 bases. The germline V gene encodes CDR1 SEHNR and CDR2 FQNEAQ (reference sequence). CDR3 length equals 16 residues. This CDR3 reads CASSPAGTIGTDTQYF. CDR3 bases: TGTGCCAGCAGCCCCGCCGGGACAATCGGCACAGATACGCAGTATTTT.